This T cell receptor (beta chain) was identified during a study of molecular identifiers for immune sequencing clone quantification (dated by TCRdb to the late 2010s). The study in broad terms: In a replicate experiment, RNA from 20,000 or 100,000 naive CD8 T cells was split into five aliquots, four of which were sequenced. CD8 T cells were used in a methods study to benchmark molecular-identifier clustering-based TCR repertoire sequencing (MIDCIRS) and TCR RNA copy counting.

Naive CD8 T cell libraries were made from 20,000 to 1,000,000 sorted cells using 10%, 30% or 50% of purified RNA. On a BD FACSAria II, naive CD8 T cells were FACS-sorted as CD8+CD4-CCR7+CD45RA+ and collected into RLT Plus buffer. To test detection sensitivity, Jurkat RNA equal to around 10 TCR copies was added to samples of about 20,000-1,000,000 naive CD8 T cells. CD8 T cells were enriched using RosetteSep CD8+ T Cell Enrichment Cocktail and Ficoll-Paque, and the enriched cells then underwent ACK red cell lysis. The CDR3, from cysteine to phenylalanine, totals 18 residues. Left in the record is the CDR3 DNA by itself, 54 bases read in frame from the first base. Trimming removed 0 bases from V and 2 bases from J, leaving 14 bases between the germline ends. The germline V gene encodes CDR1 KGHSH and CDR2 LQKENI. Beyond this particular receptor, the publication reports: Spiked-in Jurkat TCR RNA equivalent to a single cell was reported to be detectable even among 850,000 to 1,000,000 naive CD8 T cells. The naive libraries included spiked-in Jurkat TCR RNA (10 copies' worth), and this Jurkat TCR RNA is not part of the donor repertoire. In CMV-specific effector cells, clones with more than 20 RNA copies contained over 97% of molecules, whereas in naive cells such clones contained under 1% of molecules. Without barcode sub-clustering, chimeric consensus sequences inflated TCR diversity; chimeras reached as high as 47%. Modeling gave about 3.2 recovered TCR RNA copies per cell versus 7.5 to 10 by digital PCR, implying around 31% capture efficiency. The sizes of highly expanded clones could end up underestimated when identical TCR molecules share a barcode.

This clonotype showed up many times. There is no known antigen for this receptor. Base qualities are missing; no much larger clone stands one base away. The library was made by PCR. The run used a NextSeq 500. Preparation of bulk TCR libraries followed a previously described approach, with the TCR primers listed in Table S5. Purification of total RNA was performed with the Qiagen AllPrep DNA/RNA kit. Before any analysis, reads coming from multiple sequencing runs of the same library were combined into one pool. For the original study's pipeline: Reads were retained only if their TCR constant sequence matched exactly, and those retained reads were trimmed to 150 nt and grouped according to their 12-nt molecular barcodes. Reads inside each barcode group were sub-clustered using a 15% Levenshtein threshold, and a quality-weighted consensus sequence was constructed for each RNA molecule. Non-functional sequences were removed, as were lower-count sequences one edit away from another. Based on a fit of two negative binomial distributions, barcode sub-clusters having less than 20% of the maximum read count were discarded. TCRdb reworked the public reads: Q25 trimming with fastp, MiXCR clone assembly, productive beta chains retained. Rows are unified per CDR3 protein, each entry keeping the most common DNA and genes. The V and J calls were not made by the authors but by TCRdb's processing. Recorded for this sample are 490,000 or so distinct CDR3 sequences; 25% of them occurred a single time. The top ten clonotypes cover roughly 0.77% of the sample.

The V gene is TRBV18 and the J gene is TRBJ2-6; matching of 6 bases hints at TRBD1 as the D gene. The sample consisted of naive CD8+ T cells from blood, with Jurkat cell RNA spiked in. Interpreted using the paper, the cell subset or site label stands for: FACS-sorted CD8+CD4-CCR7+CD45RA+ naive T cells. The source of this sequence is a human donor in good health. Some libraries in this study had Jurkat cell RNA spiked in. The DNA is TGTGCCAGCTCACCACCAGAATACAGGGTTGCTGGGGCCAACGTCCTGACTTTC. Its translation is CASSPPEYRVAGANVLTF.